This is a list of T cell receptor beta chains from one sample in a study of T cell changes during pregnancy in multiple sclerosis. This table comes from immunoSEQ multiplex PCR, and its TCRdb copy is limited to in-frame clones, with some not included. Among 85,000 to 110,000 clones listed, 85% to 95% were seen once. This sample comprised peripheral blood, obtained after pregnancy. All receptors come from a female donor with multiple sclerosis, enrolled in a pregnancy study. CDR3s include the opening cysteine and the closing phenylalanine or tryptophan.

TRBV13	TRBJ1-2	CASSSPPYGYTF
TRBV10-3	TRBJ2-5	CAISDRLLYQETQYF
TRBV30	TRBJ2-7	CAWKRAGGYEQYF
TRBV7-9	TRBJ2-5	CASSRETGVGETQYF
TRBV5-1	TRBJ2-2	CASTPGLANTGELFF
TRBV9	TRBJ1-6	CASSVGRDVIQAPLHF
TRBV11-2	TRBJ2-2	CAGQETGLAGELFF
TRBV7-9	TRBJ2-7	CASSPFGSRSSYEQYF
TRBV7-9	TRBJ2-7	CASSLEGVGPHEQYF
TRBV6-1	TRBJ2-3	CASSELEWTGGSDTQYF
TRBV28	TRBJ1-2	CASRQPSKGANYGYTF
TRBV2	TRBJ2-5	CASIPGGLLGETQYF
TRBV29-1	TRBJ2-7	CSVEMGSEQYF
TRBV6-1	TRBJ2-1	CASSEASPLSSYNEQFF
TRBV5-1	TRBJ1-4	CASSLISTNEKLFF
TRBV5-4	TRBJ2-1	CASSSTGYGEQFF
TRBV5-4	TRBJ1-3	CASSLKQGISGNTIYF
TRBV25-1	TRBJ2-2	CASSEKRANTGELFF
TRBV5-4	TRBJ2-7	CASSLSQSVNVEQYF
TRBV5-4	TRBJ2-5	CASSLGLAGGQETQYF
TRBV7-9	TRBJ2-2	CASKGRLGDTGELFF
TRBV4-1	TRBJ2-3	CASSPAGHSTDTQYF
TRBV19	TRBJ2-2	CASSPRDFTGELFF
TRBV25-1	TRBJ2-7	CASSEPFSYEQYF
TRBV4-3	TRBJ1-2	CASSQDQGAEGYTF
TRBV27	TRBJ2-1	CASSLEDSYNEQFF
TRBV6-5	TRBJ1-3	CASSLRVSGNTIYF
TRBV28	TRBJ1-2	CASSLYTGENGYTF
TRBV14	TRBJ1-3	CASSQTQGTGNTIYF
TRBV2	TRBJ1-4	CASSGTANEKLFF
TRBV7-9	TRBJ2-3	CASSLDSSTDTQYF
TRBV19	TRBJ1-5	CASSIGRIYSNQPQHF